Listed here are 30 T cell receptor beta chains from one sample, sequenced in a study of T cells after posttransplantation cyclophosphamide. The assay was immunoSEQ multiplex PCR, and TCRdb's table has in-frame clones only and misses some. The sample includes over 15,000 clones, roughly 87% seen only once; the top ten take 3.5%. Methotrexate plus calcineurin inhibitor accompanied controls' myeloablative marrow transplants; sampling was 1 year later. The sample was PBMCs, taken after an allogeneic stem cell transplant with a calcineurin inhibitor and methotrexate. The receptors were sampled from a male patient in his 50s who received an allogeneic stem cell transplant from an unrelated donor, was CMV-positive, and had chronic GVHD only. The T cells may partly be graft donor cells.

The gene calls are TRBV7-2 and TRBJ2-7, with 10 bases aligning to TRBD2. The V segment lost 2 bases and the J segment 5 bases; nucleotides outside the gene matches: 3. Germline CDR1 reads SGHTA; CDR2 reads FQGNSA. This CDR3 is built from 14 residues. The CDR3 sequence is CASSLSGRVHEQYF. The CDR3 DNA follows: TGTGCCAGCAGCTTAAGCGGGAGGGTACACGAGCAGTACTTC.

The chain employs TRBV19 and TRBJ2-3; 7 nucleotides agree with TRBD2. Trimming removed 5 bases from V and 0 bases from J; junction bases left unmatched: 2. Germline values: CDR1 LNHDA, CDR2 SQIVND (reference sequence). The CDR3 extends over 14 amino acids. This CDR3 is CASSLRESTDTQYF. Written as DNA, the CDR3 is TGTGCCAGTAGTCTGCGGGAGAGCACAGATACGCAGTATTTT. Drawing the rest from reference TRBV19 and TRBJ2-3, the complete variable domain is DGGITQSPKYLFRKEGQNVTLSCEQNLNHDAMYWYRQDPGQGLRLIYYSQIVNDFQKGDIAEGYSVSREKKESFPLTVTSAQKNPTAFYLCASSLRESTDTQYFGPGTRLTVL.

The rearrangement joins TRBV11-2 to TRBJ2-7; TRBD1 agrees at 7 bases. Germline CDR1 is SGHAT and CDR2 is FQNNGV. This CDR3 has 14 amino acids. V was pared by 4 bases and J by 5 bases, with 8 bases of the junction left unmatched. CDR3 protein: CASSSPRTGDEQYF. The CDR3 DNA is TGTGCCAGCAGCTCACCACGTACAGGGGACGAGCAGTACTTC.

The rearrangement uses TRBV5-8 and TRBJ2-3; the match to TRBD2 covers 9 bases. The length of the CDR3 is 16 residues. V lost 1 base, J lost 5 bases, and 8 bases stayed unmatched. Germline lookup yields CDR1 SGHTS and CDR2 YDEGEE. This CDR3 reads CASSLLPSGVRDTQYF. The CDR3 DNA reads TGTGCCAGCAGCTTGTTGCCTAGCGGGGTTAGAGATACGCAGTATTTT.

This chain connects TRBV7-2 to TRBJ1-2, with 12 bases fitting TRBD1. Germline lookup yields CDR1 SGHTA and CDR2 FQGNSA. Trimming at V came to 5 bases and at J to 7 bases, leaving 8 bases not matched to a gene. This CDR3 is built from 15 residues. The CDR3 region is CASSPLGTGGIGYTF. The CDR3 nucleotides are TGTGCCAGCAGCCCCCTCGGGACAGGGGGCATTGGCTACACCTTC. The full variable domain, completed using reference TRBV7-2 and TRBJ1-2, is GAGVSQSPSNKVTEKGKDVELRCDPISGHTALYWYRQSLGQGLEFLIYFQGNSAPDKSGLPSDRFSAERTGGSVSTLTIQRTQQEDSAVYLCASSPLGTGGIGYTFGSGTRLTVV.

The CDR3 loop reads CASSPTSSSTDTQYF. DNA of the CDR3: TGTGCCAGCAGCCCGACTAGCAGTAGCACAGATACGCAGTATTTT. The rearrangement links TRBV7-2 to TRBJ2-3; 7 bases match TRBD2. Per germline, CDR1 SGHTA and CDR2 FQGNSA. The CDR3 runs to 15 residues. Trimming at V came to 5 bases and at J to 0 bases, leaving 5 bases not matched to a gene.

V and J are TRBV6-5 and TRBJ2-4; 7 positions agree with TRBD1. V trimming: 6 bases; J trimming: 12 bases; junction bases outside the gene matches: 11. The CDR3 spans 13 residues. The germline CDR1 and CDR2 sequences are MNHEY and SVGAGI. The CDR3 loop is CASSMGTVFPQYF. The CDR3 nucleotides read TGTGCCAGCAGCATGGGGACAGTCTTCCCTCAGTACTTC.

The chain is built from TRBV4-3 and TRBJ2-2, with 9 bases aligning to TRBD2. Germline CDR1 LGHNA, CDR2 YSLEER. The CDR3 length is 17 residues. Unmatched junction bases numbered 9, after V lost 1 base and J lost 6 bases. CDR3 protein: CASSQAPASGNPGELFF. The DNA for the CDR3 is TGCGCCAGCAGCCAAGCCCCTGCTAGCGGGAATCCCGGGGAGCTGTTTTTT.

This sequence joins TRBV19 and TRBJ2-2; 10 nucleotides match TRBD1. Germline-derived CDR1 and CDR2 are LNHDA and SQIVND (reference sequence). Unmatched junction bases numbered 3, after V lost 4 bases and J lost 4 bases. This CDR3 is built from 15 residues. This CDR3 is CASSRQGASTGELFF. CDR3 DNA: TGTGCCAGTAGTAGACAGGGGGCATCCACCGGGGAGCTGTTTTTT.

The chain is built from TRBV6-5 and TRBJ1-2; a weak D match, TRBD1 (6 bases). Per the germline V gene, CDR1 is MNHEY and CDR2 is SVGAGI. This CDR3 has 16 amino acids. The V and J ends lost 0 bases and 3 bases respectively, with 14 bases between them. The CDR3 is CASSYSRLRGDYGYTF. The CDR3 DNA reads TGTGCCAGCAGTTACTCGAGGCTCAGGGGTGACTATGGCTACACCTTC.

The gene calls are TRBV4-1 and TRBJ2-3; 7 bases match TRBD2. With V trimmed by 1 base and J by 13 bases, 8 bases remained unmatched. The germline V gene has CDR1 MGHRA and CDR2 YSYEKL. The length of the CDR3 is 13 residues. In nucleotides, the CDR3 is TGCGCCAGCAGCCAAGGCCAACTAGCGAGAGAGTATTTT. Translated: CASSQGQLAREYF.

The J gene is TRBJ1-6, the V gene TRBV11-3; D is possibly TRBD1 (5 bases). CDR3 size: 14 residues. CDR1 is SGHNT and CDR2 is YENEEA in the germline V gene. Trimming took off 5 bases at V and 5 bases at J, with 10 bases between the two ends. This CDR3 is CASSLGGDNSPLHF. CDR3 nucleotide sequence: TGTGCCAGCAGCCTGGGGGGAGATAATTCACCCCTCCACTTT.

V usage is TRBV7-3 and J usage is TRBJ2-7, with TRBD1 matching 10 bases. Germline assignment: CDR1 SGHTA and CDR2 FQGTGA. V was clipped by 2 bases and J by 1 base; unmatched bases: 2. The CDR3 runs 15 residues. Here the CDR3 reads CASSLLGQGSYEQYF. CDR3 DNA sequence: TGTGCCAGCAGCTTATTGGGACAGGGGTCCTACGAGCAGTACTTC.

The genes are TRBV5-1 and TRBJ1-4; 7 bases match TRBD1. The CDR3 is 15 amino acids. The germline CDR1 and CDR2 sequences are SGHRS and YFSETQ. Germline trimming cut 3 bases from V and 0 bases from J; bases unmatched to any gene: 2. The CDR3 loop reads CASSSGTATNEKLFF. The CDR3, as DNA: TGCGCCAGCAGCTCGGGGACAGCAACTAATGAAAAACTGTTTTTT.

This clone is a singleton in its sample. This chain links TRBV11-3 with TRBJ1-5, with D perhaps TRBD1 (5 bases). Germline V gives CDR1 SGHNT, CDR2 YENEEA. The CDR3 runs 15 residues. V was cut by 3 bases and J by 5 bases, with 14 bases left in between. Here the CDR3 reads CASSFWAGLYQPQHF. DNA of the CDR3: TGTGCCAGCAGCTTTTGGGCAGGGCTGTATCAGCCCCAGCATTTT.

The chain couples TRBV7-9 to TRBJ2-2, with D possibly being TRBD1 (5 bases). CDR1 is SEHNR, CDR2 FQNEAQ, per germline (reference sequence). The CDR3 contains 17 residues. Deletions cut 4 bases from V and 1 base from J, with 16 bases between. The DNA for the CDR3 is TGTGCCAGCAGCTCCCCGCTTGGACACATGAACACCGGGGAGCTGTTTTTT. This encodes CASSSPLGHMNTGELFF.

This clone was detected a few times. The CDR3 coding sequence is TGTGCCAGTAGTAGAGACAGGGAGGAACGTGAAAAACTGTTTTTT. It is translated as CASSRDREEREKLFF. This chain joins TRBV19 and TRBJ1-4, with 7 bases identical to TRBD1. The CDR3 runs to 15 residues. Germline V gene data show CDR1 as LNHDA and CDR2 as SQIVND (reference sequence). V lost 4 bases and J lost 7; bases outside the gene matches: 9.

The V call is TRBV11-3, the J call TRBJ1-2, with D tentatively TRBD1 (6 bases). CDR1 is SGHNT and CDR2 is YENEEA in the germline V gene. CDR3 length equals 16 residues. Trimming removed 5 bases from V and 2 bases from J, with 18 bases in between. CDR3 coding DNA: TGTGCCAGCAGCAACCACAGGGCATGGGAGAACTATGGCTACACCTTC. Encoded protein: CASSNHRAWENYGYTF.

V is TRBV18 and J is TRBJ2-3; TRBD1 matches 12 bases. Germline CDR1 is KGHSH and CDR2 is LQKENI. V lost 1 base, J lost 2 bases, and 10 bases stayed unmatched. CDR3 length equals 19 residues. DNA of the CDR3: TGTGCCAGCTCACCACGCGTCCCGGGACAGGGGGCCGACACAGATACGCAGTATTTT. It specifies CASSPRVPGQGADTDTQYF.

The rearrangement links TRBV7-9 to TRBJ2-1; TRBD1 agrees at 7 bases. Germline loops: CDR1 SEHNR, CDR2 FQNEAQ (reference sequence). After removal of 5 bases from V and 7 bases from J, the junction contained 8 bases not matched to a gene. CDR3 length: 14 residues. The CDR3 DNA sequence: TGTGCCAGCAGCCAGGTCACAGGGGCGAATGAGCAGTTCTTC. It yields the protein CASSQVTGANEQFF.

The chain couples TRBV11-3 to TRBJ2-1, with TRBD2 identical over 7 bases. The CDR3 covers 15 residues. Germline-derived CDR1 and CDR2 are SGHNT and YENEEA. V trimming: 1 base; J trimming: 9 bases; junction bases outside the gene matches: 9. The chain's CDR3 is CASSLGSAGRTEQFF. The CDR3 nucleotides are TGTGCCAGCAGCTTAGGTTCAGCGGGGAGGACTGAGCAGTTCTTC.

J is TRBJ2-3 and V is TRBV5-6; the D gene is possibly TRBD2 (6 bases). The CDR3 contains 14 residues. Trimming took 4 bases from V and 5 from J, leaving 14 bases between them. Germline V gene data show CDR1 as SGHDT and CDR2 as YYEEEE. CDR3 region: CASSTGTLGDTQYF. The DNA for the CDR3 is TGTGCCAGCAGCACCGGGACTCTGGGAGATACGCAGTATTTT.

The genes are TRBV6-5 and TRBJ2-1, with D possibly being TRBD1 (5 bases). Between the trimmed V and J ends, which lost 0 bases and 7 bases, there was a span of 16 bases. The CDR3 totals 16 residues. Germline CDR1 is MNHEY and CDR2 is SVGAGI. The CDR3 nucleotides read TGTGCCAGCAGTTACTCCAGTACAGGACCGGCGAATGAGCAGTTCTTC. Protein sequence: CASSYSSTGPANEQFF.

The V call is TRBV6-1, the J call TRBJ2-7; TRBD1 is a possible D gene (5 bases). Germline V gives CDR1 MNHNS, CDR2 SASEGT. The CDR3 extends over 12 amino acids. V was shortened by 8 bases and J by 4 bases, with 12 bases between the two germline ends. The CDR3 nucleotides are TGTGCCAGCGCAGGGCACCCTTACGAGCAGTACTTC. This translates into CASAGHPYEQYF.

V usage is TRBV5-6 and J usage is TRBJ2-3; TRBD2 matches at 8 bases. Trimming removed 0 bases from V and 3 bases from J; junction bases left unmatched: 9. The CDR3 totals 17 residues. CDR1 SGHDT and CDR2 YYEEEE come from the germline V gene. The CDR3 DNA reads as TGTGCCAGCAGCTTGGGGTTCAGCGGGGGACCTACAGATACGCAGTATTTT. Residues: CASSLGFSGGPTDTQYF.

This clone was detected once. The chain is built from TRBV6-1 and TRBJ2-7, with D maybe TRBD2 (6 bases). This CDR3 spans 15 amino acids. Germline assignment: CDR1 MNHNS and CDR2 SASEGT. V lost 3 bases and J lost 1, with 13 bases in between. CDR3 DNA: TGTGCCAGCAGTGAGTTGGGGGGTTCTTCCTACGAGCAGTACTTC. Translation: CASSELGGSSYEQYF.

Points on this clone: The same CDR3 can be traced to other DNA sequences in this sample. The chain has TRBV6-1 and TRBJ2-1; D not certain. This CDR3 is built from 13 residues. Germline V gives CDR1 MNHNS, CDR2 SASEGT. V was shortened by 2 bases and J by 12 bases, with 14 bases between the two germline ends. CDR3 in amino acids: CASSETRLDRQFF. CDR3 nucleotides: TGTGCCAGCAGTGAAACCCGGCTAGATCGGCAGTTCTTC.

In its sample, this clone was seen once. The chain joins TRBV4-1 to TRBJ1-5, with D perhaps TRBD1 (5 bases). The V and J ends lost 1 base and 4 bases respectively, with 14 bases between them. Germline V lookup: CDR1 MGHRA, CDR2 YSYEKL. The CDR3 is made up of 16 amino acids. In nucleotides, the CDR3 is TGCGCCAGCAGCCAAGTTAAGGGGACTAATAATCAGCCCCAGCATTTT. Translating it yields CASSQVKGTNNQPQHF.

This clone was detected a few times. The CDR3: CASSLGTGATEAFF. The CDR3 bases are TGTGCCAGCAGTTTAGGGACAGGGGCCACTGAAGCTTTCTTT. This chain uses TRBV28 with TRBJ1-1, with 10 positions matching TRBD1. In germline, CDR1 is MDHEN, CDR2 SYDVKM. This CDR3 is 14 amino acids long. Germline trimming cut 2 bases from V and 4 bases from J; bases unmatched to any gene: 1.

This clone was observed once. The gene calls are TRBV9 and TRBJ1-6, with TRBD1 matching over 9 bases. The CDR3 extends over 16 amino acids. With V trimmed by 4 bases and J by 8 bases, 10 bases remained unmatched. Germline V gives CDR1 SGDLS, CDR2 YYNGEE. CDR3: CASSPRPWTGDSPLHF. In DNA form, the CDR3 reads TGTGCCAGCAGCCCCCGTCCGTGGACAGGGGATTCACCCCTCCACTTT. The full variable domain, in which reference TRBV9 and TRBJ1-6 provide the parts outside the CDR3, is DSGVTQTPKHLITATGQRVTLRCSPRSGDLSVYWYQQSLDQGLQFLIQYYNGEERAKGNILERFSAQQFPDLHSELNLSSLELGDSALYFCASSPRPWTGDSPLHFGNGTRLTVT.